This TCR beta chain was sequenced for a study of vaccination effects on CD4 cells after COVID-19. Overall study findings and caveats: There was marked clonal contraction among infection- and vaccine-induced clones late after vaccination. The authors studied few convalescent patients and collected no early post-infection timepoints.

The method was immunoSEQ multiplex PCR; TCRdb's version includes in-frame clones alone and lacks a portion of them. Of around 68,000 clones listed, roughly 80% were seen once; the top ten hold more than 9%. This CDR3 has 12 residues. Comment on this clone: The antigen remains undetermined.

Before sequencing, viral peptide pools were used by the ViraFEST assay to expand antigen-specific CD4+ T cells. With approximately 10 days of culture completed, CD4+ T cells were isolated. According to the study, vaccine recipients showed no prior SARS-CoV-2 infection and negative nucleocapsid antibodies. About 2.2 million PBMC per well were cultured with approximately 9 IU/ml IL-2 and approximately 9.1 ug/ml peptides. This TCR came from a human donor who received a COVID-19 vaccine. The sample in question was CD4+ T cells from PBMCs cultured with SARS-CoV-2 spike peptides, obtained before COVID-19 vaccination. The V and J genes are TRBV21-1 and TRBJ2-7; TRBD1 reflects the table's D call only, with no check against the DNA. TRBV21-1 is noted as a pseudogene. The CDR3 is CAGGDSSYEQYV. The DNA of the CDR3 is TGTGCCGGAGGGGACAGTTCCTACGAGCAGTACGTC.